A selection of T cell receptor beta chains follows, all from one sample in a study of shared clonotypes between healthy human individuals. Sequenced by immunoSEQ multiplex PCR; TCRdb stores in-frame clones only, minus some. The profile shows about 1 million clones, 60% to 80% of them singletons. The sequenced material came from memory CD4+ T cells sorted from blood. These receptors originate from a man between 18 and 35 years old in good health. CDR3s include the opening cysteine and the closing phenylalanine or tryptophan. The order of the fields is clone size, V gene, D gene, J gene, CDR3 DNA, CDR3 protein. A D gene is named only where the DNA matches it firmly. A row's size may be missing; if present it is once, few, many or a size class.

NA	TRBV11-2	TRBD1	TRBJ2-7	TGTGCCAGCAGCTTAGAAGTTCCAGGGGGTCCCCGTAGGAACGATCAGTACTTC	CASSLEVPGGPRRNDQYF
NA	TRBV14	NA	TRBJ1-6	TGTGCCAGCAGCCAAGGGCCGGGGGTCGTGTCACCCCTCCACTTT	CASSQGPGVVSPLHF
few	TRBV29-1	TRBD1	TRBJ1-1	TGCAGCGTTCGCGCAGGGGGCCGGACTGAAGCTTTCTTT	CSVRAGGRTEAFF
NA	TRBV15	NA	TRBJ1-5	TGTGCCACCAAAAACTCCGGGGGCAATCAGCCCCAGCATTTT	CATKNSGGNQPQHF
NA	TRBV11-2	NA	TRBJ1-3	TGTGCCAGCAGAATATCGCAGGGTAGCTCTGGAAACACCATATATTTT	CASRISQGSSGNTIYF
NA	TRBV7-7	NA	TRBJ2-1	TGTGCTAGCAGCTTATCCAGCGGATACAATGAGCAGTTCTTC	CASSLSSGYNEQFF
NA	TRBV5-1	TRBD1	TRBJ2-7	TGCGCCAGCAGCCGTGGGACAGGGGGCGCGTACGAGCAGTACTTC	CASSRGTGGAYEQYF
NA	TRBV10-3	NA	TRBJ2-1	TGTGCCATCAGTGAGTCACCGAACTACAATGAGCAGTTCTTC	CAISESPNYNEQFF
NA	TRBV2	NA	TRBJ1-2	TGTGCCAGCGGGGCAGGGAATGGCTACACCTTC	CASGAGNGYTF
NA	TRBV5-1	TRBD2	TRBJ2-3	TGCGCCAGCAGCATAGCGGGGGTAAGCACAGATACGCAGTATTTT	CASSIAGVSTDTQYF
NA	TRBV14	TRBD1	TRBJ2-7	TGTGCCAGCAGCCAAGGGGGACAGAAACCCTACGAGCAGTACTTC	CASSQGGQKPYEQYF
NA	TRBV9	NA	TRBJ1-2	TGTGCCAGCAGCGTAGATGGGTCTGGCTACACCTTC	CASSVDGSGYTF
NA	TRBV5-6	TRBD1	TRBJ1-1	TGTGCCAGCAGCTTGGTCACAGGGGCGGAAACTGAAGCTTTCTTT	CASSLVTGAETEAFF
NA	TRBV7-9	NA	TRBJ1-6	TGTGCCAGCAGCTTAGCGGCAGATAGTTCACCCCTCCACTTT	CASSLAADSSPLHF
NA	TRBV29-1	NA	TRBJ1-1	TGCAGCGTTGCCCGTGGGGGGACTTCTAACACTGAAGCTTTCTTT	CSVARGGTSNTEAFF
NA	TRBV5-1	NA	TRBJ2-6	TGCGCCAGCAGCACGGACGGTTTAAGCTCTGGGGCCAACGTCCTGACTTTC	CASSTDGLSSGANVLTF
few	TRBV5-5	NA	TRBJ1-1	TGTGCCAGCAGCTTGGGGGCTGGAGGGAACACTGAAGCTTTCTTT	CASSLGAGGNTEAFF
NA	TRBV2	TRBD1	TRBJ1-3	TGTGCCAGCATTAGGGACAGGGGAGCTGGAAACACCATATATTTT	CASIRDRGAGNTIYF
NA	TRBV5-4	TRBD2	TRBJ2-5	TGTGCCAGCAGCTTGGGGGGAGGGGAAGAGACCCAGTACTTC	CASSLGGGEETQYF
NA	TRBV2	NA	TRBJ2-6	TGTGCCAGCAGTAGACTGAGCTCTGGGGCCAACGTCCTGACTTTC	CASSRLSSGANVLTF
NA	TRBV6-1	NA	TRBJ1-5	TGTGCCAGCAGTGACCCATTTGATCAGCCCCAGCATTTT	CASSDPFDQPQHF
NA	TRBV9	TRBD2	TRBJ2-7	TGTGCCAGCAGCGTAGACCCGACTAGCGGGAGAGCCATATACTTC	CASSVDPTSGRAIYF
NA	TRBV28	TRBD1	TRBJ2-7	TGTGCCAGCAGTCTACAGGGGGCCAGCGAGCAGTACTTC	CASSLQGASEQYF
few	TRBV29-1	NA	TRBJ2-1	TGCAGCGTTGAAGATCTTGGGGTCAATGAGCAGTTCTTC	CSVEDLGVNEQFF
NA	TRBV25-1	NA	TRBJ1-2	TGTGCCAGCAGTGAATATGGGCCAGGGGCCCCTCTCTATGGCTACACCTTC	CASSEYGPGAPLYGYTF
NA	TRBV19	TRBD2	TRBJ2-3	TGTGCCAGTAGTGGTAAAGCGGGAGAATCAGATACGCAGTATTTT	CASSGKAGESDTQYF
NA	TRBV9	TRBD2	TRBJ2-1	TGTGCCAGCAGCCCCAGAAGTGGGCTAGCGGACCAAAATGAGCAGTTCTTC	CASSPRSGLADQNEQFF
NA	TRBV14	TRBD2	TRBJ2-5	TGTGCCAGCAGCCAAGATTGGCGGGGGGTCCTCCAAGAGACCCAGTACTTC	CASSQDWRGVLQETQYF
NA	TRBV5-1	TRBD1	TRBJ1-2	TGCGCCAGCAGCTCGACAGGGACCTATGGCTACACCTTC	CASSSTGTYGYTF
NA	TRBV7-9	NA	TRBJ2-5	TGTGCCAGCAGCTTAGAGGTTGGTTGGACACAAGAGACCCAGTACTTC	CASSLEVGWTQETQYF
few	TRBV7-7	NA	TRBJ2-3	TGTGCTAGCAGCTTAAGGGAGACAGATACGCAGTATTTT	CASSLRETDTQYF
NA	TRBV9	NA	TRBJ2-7	TGTGCCAGCGGCACGGGATACGAGCAGTACTTC	CASGTGYEQYF
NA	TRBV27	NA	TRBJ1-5	TGTGCCAGCAGTTCCGAGAGGCGCGATCCCCAGCATTTT	CASSSERRDPQHF
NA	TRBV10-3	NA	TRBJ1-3	TGTGCCATCACCCTGGGACCGCTCGGCTCTGGAAACACCATATATTTT	CAITLGPLGSGNTIYF
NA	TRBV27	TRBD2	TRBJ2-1	TGTGCCAGCAGTCCTCCGGGGGGGGCTAGCGGGAGGAAAAGTGAGCAGTTCTTC	CASSPPGGASGRKSEQFF
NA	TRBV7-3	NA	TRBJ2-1	TGTGCCAGCAGCCCTGGCAGCGCCAACTACAATGAGCAGTTCTTC	CASSPGSANYNEQFF
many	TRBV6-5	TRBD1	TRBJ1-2	TGTGCCAGCCAGGGACAGGGAAGGGGGGGCTACACCTTC	CASQGQGRGGYTF
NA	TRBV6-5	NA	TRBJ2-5	TGTGCCAGCAGAGGGACACCAAATCGAGAGACCCAGTACTTC	CASRGTPNRETQYF
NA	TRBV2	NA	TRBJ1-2	TGTGCCAGCAGTGAAAGCGGCTATGGCTACACCTTC	CASSESGYGYTF
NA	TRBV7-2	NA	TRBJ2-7	TGTGCCAGCAGCCAGGGATGGGCGACCTACGAGCAGTACTTC	CASSQGWATYEQYF
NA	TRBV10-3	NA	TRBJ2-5	TGTGCCATCAGCCCAGGGGATGTGGAGACCCAGTACTTC	CAISPGDVETQYF
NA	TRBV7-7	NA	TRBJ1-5	TGTGCTAGCAGCTTAGAACACTCAAGGGACGGCAACTATAGCAATCAGCCCCAGCATTTT	CASSLEHSRDGNYSNQPQHF
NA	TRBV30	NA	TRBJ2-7	TGTGCCTGCATAACAGCCAACTACGAGCAGTACTTC	CACITANYEQYF
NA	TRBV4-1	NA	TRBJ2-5	TGCGCCAGCAGCCAAGCTACGACACTTGTGGAGACCCAGTACTTC	CASSQATTLVETQYF
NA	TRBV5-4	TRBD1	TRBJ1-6	TGTGCCAGCAGCTTTGGGGACAGGCCATATAATTCACCCCTCCACTTT	CASSFGDRPYNSPLHF
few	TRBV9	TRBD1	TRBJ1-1	TGTGCCAGCAGCGTCGACCCAGGGGGCCGGGAAGCTTTCTTT	CASSVDPGGREAFF
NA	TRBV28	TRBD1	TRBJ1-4	TGTGCCGGCCGGACAGGGGGCGACGAAAAACTGTTTTTT	CAGRTGGDEKLFF
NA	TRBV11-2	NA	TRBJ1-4	TGTGCCAGCAGCTTGGACACGAGGGGGTTCAATGAAAAACTGTTTTTT	CASSLDTRGFNEKLFF
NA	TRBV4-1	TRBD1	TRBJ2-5	TGCGCCAGCAGCCAGGGCACAGGGGCCCTCCAAGAGACCCAGTACTTC	CASSQGTGALQETQYF
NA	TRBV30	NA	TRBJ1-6	TGTGCCCGAGATGGGGGAACCCAGAATTCACCCCTCCACTTT	CARDGGTQNSPLHF
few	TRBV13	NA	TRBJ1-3	TGTGCCAGCAGCTTACAGGGGCTGAGTGGAAACACCATATATTTT	CASSLQGLSGNTIYF
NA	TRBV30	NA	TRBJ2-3	TGTGCCTGGAGTAGGAGGGGGGGCCGGGAAGATACGCAGTATTTT	CAWSRRGGREDTQYF
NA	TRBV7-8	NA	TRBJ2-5	TGTGCCAGCAGCGTCGGGACGGGTGAGACCCAGTACTTC	CASSVGTGETQYF
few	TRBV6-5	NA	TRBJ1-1	TGTGCCAGCAGTTACTCGGTAAGGGAAGAAGCTTTCTTT	CASSYSVREEAFF
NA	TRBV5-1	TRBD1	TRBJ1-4	TGCGCCAGCAGCGAAGGACAGGCACAGAATGAAAAACTGTTTTTT	CASSEGQAQNEKLFF
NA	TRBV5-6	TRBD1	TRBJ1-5	TGTGCCAGCAGCTTGACAGGGGGCATTGGCAATCAGCCCCAGCATTTT	CASSLTGGIGNQPQHF
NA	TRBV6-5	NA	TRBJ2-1	TGTGCCAGCAGATCGACAGGGAGGTACAATGAGCAGTTCTTC	CASRSTGRYNEQFF
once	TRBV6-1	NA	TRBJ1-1	TGTGCCAGCAGCCTCGGACCGACTTACACTGAAGCTTTCTTT	CASSLGPTYTEAFF
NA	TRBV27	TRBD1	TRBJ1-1	TGTGCCAGCAGTTTACGGGGGACAGGGGGGTTTTACACTGAAGCTTTCTTT	CASSLRGTGGFYTEAFF
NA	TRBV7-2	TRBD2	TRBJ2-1	TGTGCCAGCAGCTTAAGCGGGAGCTCCTACAATGAGCAGTTCTTC	CASSLSGSSYNEQFF